The 22 T cell receptor beta chains below come from one sample, sequenced in a study of T cell responses to AZD1222 COVID-19 vaccine. Assay used: immunoSEQ multiplex PCR; TCRdb lists only in-frame clones, some missing. Among roughly 160,000 clones, approximately 90% were seen once, and the ten largest hold 1.3%. Sample: peripheral blood, taken 28 days after the second AZD1222 dose. The receptors derive from an adult who received the AZD1222 COVID-19 vaccine.

The CDR3 bases are TGCGCCAGCAGTCAAGGGGGGGACACCTTC. Its protein is CASSQGGDTF. The rearrangement joins TRBV23-1 to TRBJ1-2, with D tentatively TRBD1 (5 bases). TRBV23-1 is designated an ORF whose function remains uncertain. The CDR3 length is 10 residues. Trimming cost V 2 bases and J 12 bases, with 7 bases left between them.

The count of this clone is one. This chain connects TRBV7-8 to TRBJ1-3; TRBD1 matches 9 bases. The CDR3 loop spans 18 amino acids. With V trimmed by 1 base and J by 7 bases, 14 bases remained unmatched. Looked up from germline, CDR1 is SGHVS and CDR2 is FQNEAQ. The CDR3 region has the DNA TGTGCCAGCAGCTTAGTGCCGGCGGGACAGGGAAGGGGGAACACCATATATTTT. It yields the protein CASSLVPAGQGRGNTIYF.

The chain joins TRBV3-1 (or the pseudogene TRBV3-2) to TRBJ1-4; a weak D match, TRBD1 (5 bases). The germline CDR1 and CDR2 sequences are LGHDT and YNNKEL (reference sequence). There are 15 residues in the CDR3. Trimming took 4 bases from V and 0 from J, leaving 9 bases between them. CDR3 sequence: CASSLTTATNEKLFF. As DNA, the CDR3 is TGTGCCAGCAGCCTTACGACAGCAACTAATGAAAAACTGTTTTTT.

The chain couples TRBV7-3 to TRBJ1-3; D is unresolved. V dropped 5 bases and J dropped 3 bases, with 14 bases sitting between them. The CDR3 runs 15 residues. Looked up from germline, CDR1 is SGHTA and CDR2 is FQGTGA. CDR3 nucleotide sequence: TGTGCCAGCAGCCTCGGGCCCTCGAGTGGAAACACCATATATTTT. Translation gives CASSLGPSSGNTIYF.

The chain is built from TRBV28 and TRBJ2-7, with 7 bases identical to TRBD1. CDR1 MDHEN and CDR2 SYDVKM come from the germline V gene. The CDR3 runs to 16 residues. With 5 bases clipped from V and 0 bases from J, the junction kept 10 bases outside the gene matches. Here the CDR3 reads CASSPGTAYSSYEQYF. CDR3 in DNA: TGTGCCAGCAGTCCCGGGACAGCTTATAGCTCCTACGAGCAGTACTTC.

V is TRBV4-1 and J is TRBJ1-4, with 7 bases lining up with TRBD1. In germline, CDR1 is MGHRA, CDR2 YSYEKL. The V and J ends lost 2 bases and 6 bases, in that order; junction bases with no gene match: 6. This CDR3 region has 15 residues. In nucleotides, the CDR3 is TGCGCCAGCAGCCAACCAGGGGGGTCCCATGAAAAACTGTTTTTT. Translation gives CASSQPGGSHEKLFF.

The V and J genes are TRBV5-1 and TRBJ1-1; TRBD1 aligns across 7 bases. The CDR3 covers 15 residues. V was pared by 2 bases and J by 0 bases, with 4 bases of the junction left unmatched. Germline V lookup: CDR1 SGHRS, CDR2 YFSETQ. The chain's CDR3 is CASSLRQGLNTEAFF. DNA of the CDR3: TGCGCCAGCAGCTTAAGACAGGGCCTGAACACTGAAGCTTTCTTT.

J is TRBJ2-3 and V is TRBV10-3; D is undetermined. Germline V gene data show CDR1 as ENHRY and CDR2 as SYGVKD. The CDR3 sequence is 13 residues long. The V end lost 8 bases, the J end lost 4 bases, and 13 bases lay between the germline ends. This CDR3 is CAIAGRGADTQYF. The CDR3 nucleotides read TGTGCCATCGCAGGACGTGGGGCAGATACGCAGTATTTT.

The chain employs TRBV23-1 and TRBJ2-6, with D unclear. TRBV23-1 is known as an ORF, though its function is uncertain. The CDR3 is made up of 17 amino acids. V was pared by 3 bases and J by 4 bases, with 16 bases between. In nucleotides, the CDR3 is TGCGCCAGCAGTCAGTCAGACTCCCTTGGGGGGGCCAACGTCCTGACTTTC. Amino acid sequence: CASSQSDSLGGANVLTF.

V and J are TRBV5-1 and TRBJ2-7; 8 nucleotides line up with TRBD1. The CDR3 consists of 15 residues. Trimming cost V 4 bases and J 2 bases; bases outside gene matches: 8. The V gene's germline CDR1 is SGHRS and CDR2 YFSETQ. CDR3 region: CASSPRQGTTYEQYF. CDR3 nucleotides: TGCGCCAGCAGCCCGAGACAGGGGACCACCTACGAGCAGTACTTC.

V gene TRBV3-1 (or the pseudogene TRBV3-2) combines with J gene TRBJ1-3; D gene ambiguous. Germline CDR1 reads LGHDT; CDR2 reads YNNKEL (reference sequence). The V end lost 1 base, the J end lost 3 bases, and 10 bases lay between the germline ends. The CDR3 consists of 15 residues. The CDR3 DNA reads TGTGCCAGCAGCCAAGGGCTAACTCTTGGAAACACCATATATTTT. It codes for CASSQGLTLGNTIYF.

This chain connects TRBV12-3 or TRBV12-4 to TRBJ1-2; no firm D call. Trimming shortened V by 5 bases and J by 3 bases, and 10 bases separated the two germline ends. This CDR3 is 13 amino acids long. In DNA, the CDR3 is TGTGCCAGCAGTGTCCAGGTGGACTATGGCTACACCTTC. Its translation: CASSVQVDYGYTF.

The V gene is TRBV19, the J gene TRBJ2-2; D is unclear. Germline CDR1 reads LNHDA; CDR2 reads SQIVND (reference sequence). This CDR3 contains 14 residues. Trimming pared 9 bases from V and 2 bases from J, leaving 13 bases between. The DNA of the CDR3 is TGTGCCAGCCTCCGTTCCCTCAACACCGGGGAGCTGTTTTTT. Residues: CASLRSLNTGELFF.

CDR3: CASSSLAPGHEQYF. Here the CDR3 DNA reads TGTGCCAGCAGTTCCCTAGCGCCGGGACACGAGCAGTACTTC. The chain carries TRBV28 and TRBJ2-7, with D possibly matching TRBD2 (6 bases). Germline V lookup: CDR1 MDHEN, CDR2 SYDVKM. Trimming took off 4 bases at V and 5 bases at J, with 15 bases between the two ends. This CDR3 has 14 residues.

Concerning this clone itself: The identical CDR3 is also encoded by other nucleotide sequences in the sample. The genes are TRBV29-1 and TRBJ2-2; D is undetermined. Germline loops: CDR1 SQVTM, CDR2 ANQGSEA. V was cut by 4 bases and J by 4 bases, with 4 bases left in between. This CDR3 has 11 amino acids. CDR3 DNA: TGCAGCGTTGGTGGCACCGGGGAGCTGTTTTTT. It yields the protein CSVGGTGELFF.

This clone has a single count. The gene calls are TRBV5-5 and TRBJ2-7, with D possibly TRBD2 on 5 matching bases. This CDR3 is built from 12 residues. Deletions cut 6 bases from V and 2 bases from J, with 9 bases between. CDR1 is SGHKS and CDR2 is YYEKEE in the germline V gene (reference sequence). The CDR3 bases are TGTGCCAGCAACAGCGGCACCTACGAGCAGTACTTC. Translation: CASNSGTYEQYF.

The genes are TRBV4-2 and TRBJ1-1; D remains ambiguous. The CDR3 is 13 residues long. With 0 bases removed from V and 0 bases from J, the gap between germline ends came to 2 bases. Germline loops: CDR1 LGHNA, CDR2 YNFKEQ. The CDR3 sequence: CASSQDMNTEAFF. DNA for the CDR3: TGTGCCAGCAGCCAAGACATGAACACTGAAGCTTTCTTT.

CDR3 residues: CASSLNRGRASYEQYF. The DNA of the CDR3 is TGTGCCAGCAGCCTAAACAGGGGAAGGGCCTCCTACGAGCAGTACTTC. This chain links TRBV7-2 with TRBJ2-7, with 7 bases matching TRBD1. This CDR3 is built from 16 residues. V shed 5 bases and J 0 bases; nucleotides not matched to a gene: 10. In germline, CDR1 is SGHTA, CDR2 FQGNSA.

The chain has TRBV6-6 and TRBJ2-1; 9 bases map to TRBD1. Losses at the gene ends were 5 bases for V and 7 bases for J; bases not matched to a gene: 9. CDR3 size: 15 residues. Germline lookup yields CDR1 MNHNY and CDR2 SVGAGI (reference sequence). The CDR3 DNA follows: TGTGCCAGCAGTCTAGGGACAGGGCTTTGGAATGAGCAGTTCTTC. Its protein product is CASSLGTGLWNEQFF.

The J gene is TRBJ1-3, the V gene TRBV7-8; D ambiguous. This CDR3 is built from 15 residues. Trimming shortened V by 0 bases and J by 9 bases, and 15 bases separated the two germline ends. Germline lookup yields CDR1 SGHVS and CDR2 FQNEAQ. As DNA, the CDR3 is TGTGCCAGCAGCTTAGCCCGCGGTTCTTTGAGCACCATATATTTT. This translates into CASSLARGSLSTIYF.

This chain uses TRBV4-3 with TRBJ2-2, with 11 bases aligning to TRBD2. Germline lookup yields CDR1 LGHNA and CDR2 YSLEER. The length of the CDR3 is 17 residues. The trim removed 0 bases at V and 7 bases at J, leaving 7 bases unmatched. This CDR3 reads CASSQEGSGRAGGELFF. For the CDR3, the DNA is TGCGCCAGCAGCCAAGAAGGTAGCGGGAGGGCAGGCGGGGAGCTGTTTTTT.

The V call is TRBV19, the J call TRBJ2-1; 7 bases align to TRBD2. This CDR3 has 14 residues. The germline gives CDR1 LNHDA, CDR2 SQIVND (reference sequence). Losses at the gene ends were 9 bases for V and 3 bases for J; bases not matched to a gene: 8. Here the CDR3 reads CASRGEGFYNEQFF. The CDR3 nucleotides read TGTGCCAGCAGAGGGGAGGGATTCTACAATGAGCAGTTCTTC.